This TCR beta chain emerged from a study of CXCR3 chemokines and chemotherapy response in bladder cancer. One entry per CDR3 protein results from TCRdb running MiXCR on the PCR reads. The sample has about 5,000 distinct CDR3 sequences, about 15% seen once. This clonotype is labeled medium-sized. V was pared by 4 bases and J by 0 bases, with 10 bases between. The V gene's germline CDR1 is MNHEY and CDR2 SVGAGI. The CDR3 is 16 residues long. V is TRBV6-5 and J is TRBJ1-6; D is unresolved. The TCR originated in a human donor with bladder cancer that responded to neoadjuvant chemotherapy. Sampling was carried out from a patient whose treatment included neoadjuvant chemotherapy. The chain's CDR3 is CASSFGVNSYNSPLHF. In DNA, the CDR3 is TGTGCCAGCAGTTTCGGAGTGAACTCCTATAATTCACCCCTCCACTTT.